This is a list of T cell receptor beta chains from one sample in a study of T-cell reconstitution after alpha-beta-depleted transplantation in children. One entry per CDR3 protein, called by TCRdb with MiXCR from the PCR reads. Seen here are 250,000 to 400,000 distinct CDR3 sequences, 23% observed once, and the top ten hold about a tenth. This sample comprised PBMCs, mostly from graft donor cells, obtained 180 days after TCRalphabeta/CD19-depleted stem cell transplant. The receptors originated from a male patient between 5 and 17 years old who had a stem cell transplant for acute lymphoblastic leukemia, so the T cells may come from the graft donor. CDR3s include the opening cysteine and the closing phenylalanine or tryptophan. The D gene is left open where the match is weak. A clone size is listed for some rows: how often the clone was seen (once, few, many), or a class if it is expanded.

size	D	V	J	CDR3	DNA
few	NA	TRBV18	TRBJ2-7	CASSPLAAILSYEQYF	TGTGCCAGCTCACCACTGGCGGCCATTCTCTCCTACGAGCAGTACTTC
NA	NA	TRBV9	TRBJ2-3	CASSAPRGTLTDTQYF	TGTGCCAGCAGCGCCCCGAGGGGGACCCTCACAGATACGCAGTATTTT
few	TRBD2	TRBV9	TRBJ2-1	CASSPSTGTSGYNEQFF	TGTGCCAGCAGCCCATCCACGGGGACTAGCGGGTACAATGAGCAGTTCTTC
NA	NA	TRBV27	TRBJ2-3	CASRPLRRDTQYF	TGTGCCAGCAGACCGCTTAGAAGAGATACGCAGTATTTT
NA	TRBD2	TRBV27	TRBJ2-7	CASRLGTSPYEQYF	TGTGCCAGCAGGTTGGGGACTAGCCCGTACGAGCAGTACTTC
few	TRBD2	TRBV10-1	TRBJ2-2	CASSESWLAGATGELFF	TGCGCCAGCAGTGAGTCATGGCTAGCGGGAGCCACCGGGGAGCTGTTTTTT
NA	TRBD2	TRBV7-2	TRBJ2-2	CASNKLAVNTGELFF	TGTGCCAGCAACAAACTAGCGGTTAACACCGGGGAGCTGTTTTTT
NA	NA	TRBV4-2	TRBJ2-7	CASSQEKRGYEQYF	TGTGCCAGCAGCCAAGAAAAACGGGGCTACGAGCAGTACTTC
NA	TRBD2	TRBV19	TRBJ2-7	CASSILAGDSYEQYF	TGTGCCAGTAGTATCCTAGCGGGCGATTCCTACGAGCAGTACTTC
NA	TRBD2	TRBV6-1	TRBJ2-7	CASSERLAGPSYEQYF	TGTGCCAGCAGTGAAAGACTAGCGGGCCCCTCCTACGAGCAGTACTTC
few	TRBD2	TRBV24-1	TRBJ2-1	CATSDLAAGEYNEQFF	TGTGCCACCAGTGATTTAGCGGCGGGAGAATACAATGAGCAGTTCTTC
few	TRBD1	TRBV4-1	TRBJ2-7	CASSQVLTGTGVYEQYF	TGCGCCAGCAGCCAAGTTTTAACAGGGACAGGGGTCTACGAGCAGTACTTC
few	NA	TRBV11-2	TRBJ2-3	CASSSPPISDTQYF	TGTGCCAGCAGCTCCCCTCCTATCTCGGATACGCAGTATTTT
NA	TRBD1	TRBV29-1	TRBJ2-7	CSAQTGEYEQYF	TGCAGCGCTCAAACAGGGGAGTACGAGCAGTACTTC
few	NA	TRBV20-1	TRBJ1-1	CSASQSRNTEAFF	TGCAGTGCTAGCCAGAGCAGGAACACTGAAGCTTTCTTT
many	TRBD1	TRBV12-3/TRBV12-4	TRBJ2-7	CASSFRDRGKGEQYF	TGTGCCAGCAGTTTCCGGGACAGGGGGAAAGGCGAGCAGTACTTC
NA	NA	TRBV11-2	TRBJ2-2	CASSWAAENTGELFF	TGTGCCAGCAGCTGGGCAGCGGAGAACACCGGGGAGCTGTTTTTT
NA	NA	TRBV4-1	TRBJ2-3	CASSTKKSHGSFTDTQYF	TGCGCCAGCAGCACAAAAAAATCGCACGGGTCTTTCACAGATACGCAGTATTTT
NA	NA	TRBV6-2/TRBV6-3	TRBJ2-3	CASSYLGPGRDTQYF	TGTGCCAGCAGTTACCTGGGACCCGGTAGGGATACGCAGTATTTT
few	NA	TRBV3-1	TRBJ2-2	CASSPLWRGNTGELFF	TGTGCCAGCAGCCCTCTCTGGCGAGGGAACACCGGGGAGCTGTTTTTT
NA	NA	TRBV6-1	TRBJ1-1	CASSEPGRANTEAFF	TGTGCCAGCAGTGAACCGGGCAGGGCCAACACTGAAGCTTTCTTT
NA	NA	TRBV12-3/TRBV12-4	TRBJ2-4	CASKPGGEIAKNIQYF	TGTGCCAGCAAACCCGGGGGCGAAATAGCCAAAAACATTCAGTACTTC
few	TRBD2	TRBV2	TRBJ2-1	CASSDGRGLFLHNEQFF	TGTGCCAGCAGTGATGGGAGGGGCCTATTCCTCCACAATGAGCAGTTCTTC
many	NA	TRBV5-1	TRBJ2-1	CASSLDGREQFF	TGCGCCAGCAGCTTGGACGGACGTGAGCAGTTCTTC
NA	TRBD1	TRBV7-3	TRBJ2-5	CASSRSGQILETQYF	TGTGCCAGCAGCAGATCGGGACAGATCTTGGAGACCCAGTACTTC
NA	NA	TRBV7-2	TRBJ2-3	CASSLYGPLSTDTQYF	TGTGCCAGCAGCTTATATGGCCCCCTATCCACAGATACGCAGTATTTT
few	NA	TRBV3-1	TRBJ2-4	CASSQRGHIGGNIQYF	TGTGCCAGCAGCCAACGGGGACACATAGGTGGTAACATTCAGTACTTC
NA	NA	TRBV5-5	TRBJ2-5	CASTLNLFQETQYF	TGTGCCAGCACCTTGAACCTGTTCCAAGAGACCCAGTACTTC
NA	TRBD2	TRBV5-1	TRBJ2-5	CASSRRGLAGVETQYF	TGCGCCAGCAGCCGGAGGGGACTAGCGGGAGTAGAGACCCAGTACTTC
few	NA	TRBV5-1	TRBJ2-5	CASSSGLPHQETQYF	TGCGCCAGCAGTTCAGGACTACCCCACCAAGAGACCCAGTACTTC